This T cell receptor beta chain is from a study of tumor T cells in aggressive B-cell lymphoma (dated by TCRdb to about 2017). Libraries came from the immunoSEQ multiplex PCR assay. In its TCRdb copy, this immuneACCESS table keeps in-frame sequences only and misses some clones. Where compared with another copy, unresolved V genes explain less than half of these, and the others have no known cause. This sample has fewer than 4,500 clones in its table, and 91% of those were observed once. The leading ten clones occupy approximately 2.5% of the sample. As concerns this clone: Its antigen is not yet known. No base-level quality is on record; no much larger clone is a single base apart.

Reading from cysteine to phenylalanine, the CDR3 counts 17 amino acids. Only the CDR3 DNA is retained, 51 bases long and in frame from the first base. Sequencing was done on a sample of tumor tissue. The chain joins TRBV21-1 to TRBJ2-5; TRBD2, the D gene given by the table, was not confirmed from the DNA. TRBV21-1 is listed as a pseudogene. This clonotype was obtained from an adult with diffuse large B cell lymphoma. The DNA sequence reads TGTGCCAGCAGCAAAGCGCTAACTAGCGGAGGCCAAGAGACCCAGTACTTC. This encodes CASSKALTSGGQETQYF.